This T cell receptor beta chain was documented in a study of T-cell reconstitution after alpha-beta-depleted transplantation in children. Notes on the study in general: Most T-cell counts and diversity one year after the transplant came from T cells that were newly produced.

Note on this clonotype: Its antigen is not identified.

For TCRbeta, the library was prepared with unique molecular identifiers. TCRdb reanalysed the PCR reads using MiXCR and keeps one entry per CDR3 protein. The sample consists of about 110,000 distinct CDR3 sequences, 5% to 8% of them appearing once. Trimming took off 5 bases at V and 12 bases at J, with 9 bases between the two ends. Germline-derived CDR1 and CDR2 are SGHTA and FQGNSA. This CDR3 is 10 amino acids long. Sequenced here: PBMCs, mostly from graft donor cells, sampled 360 days after TCRalphabeta/CD19-depleted stem cell transplant. The rearrangement uses TRBV7-2 and TRBJ2-3; D might be TRBD2 (5 bases). The sequence derives from a male patient aged 2-10 years who had a stem cell transplant for acute lymphoblastic leukemia, so the T cells may come from the graft donor. The CDR3 loop reads CASSASGQYF. The CDR3 DNA reads TGTGCCAGCAGCGCCTCGGGACAGTATTTT. Supplemented by reference TRBV7-2 and TRBJ2-3, the full variable domain reads GAGVSQSPSNKVTEKGKDVELRCDPISGHTALYWYRQSLGQGLEFLIYFQGNSAPDKSGLPSDRFSAERTGGSVSTLTIQRTQQEDSAVYLCASSASGQYFGPGTRLTVL.